This T cell receptor (beta chain) was sequenced during a study of T cell responses to AZD1222 COVID-19 vaccine. Turning to this clone: Its specificity is not known.

Clones were sequenced by immunoSEQ multiplex PCR, and TCRdb holds only the in-frame ones, with some missing. The sample includes 99,000 or so clones, over 90% of them seen just once. Study-wide results and caveats: Clonal diversity may have been underestimated, and the donors were mostly white British, with more females than males. AZD1222 recipients seropositive at baseline numbered only six or seven.

CDR1 and CDR2 (germline): SGHVS, FQNEAQ. Deletions cut 5 bases from V and 1 base from J, with 6 bases between. This CDR3 is 14 amino acids long. The material sequenced was peripheral blood, taken on day 0 of AZD1222 vaccination. This TCR derives from an adult in good health. This chain links TRBV7-8 with TRBJ1-6; no clear D gene. CDR3 coding DNA: TGTGCCAGCAGCACCACGTCCTATAATTCACCCCTCCACTTT. This sequence encodes CASSTTSYNSPLHF.